Listed below are T cell receptor beta chains from one sample, sequenced in a study of cytomegalovirus exposure and HLA in healthy donors. Only in-frame clones appear in the TCRdb table, and some are missing; sequencing was by immunoSEQ multiplex PCR. The sample includes 150,000 or so clones, about 80% seen only once; the top ten take about a tenth. What was sequenced was PBMCs. Receptor source: a man aged 18 to 29 in good health and CMV-seropositive. Each CDR3 is given with its conserved first and last residue. Fields, in order: D gene, V gene, J gene, clone size, CDR3 DNA, CDR3 protein. The D gene is left open where the match is weak. The size field is filled for only some rows; it gives once, few, many or a size class.

>TRBD2|TRBV19|TRBJ2-1|-
TGTGCCAGTAAGAAGCTAGCGGTGAGCTCCTACAATGAGCAGTTCTTC
CASKKLAVSSYNEQFF
>TRBD2|TRBV6-4|TRBJ2-3|once
TGTGCCAGCAGTGCGACTAGCGGGAACACAGATACGCAGTATTTT
CASSATSGNTDTQYF
>TRBD1|TRBV5-4|TRBJ1-3|-
TGTGCCAGCAGCTCCCGGGACAGGAGTAACACCATATATTTT
CASSSRDRSNTIYF
>TRBD1|TRBV2|TRBJ2-3|few
TGTGCCAGCAGTTTGGACAGGGGTATGGATACGCAGTATTTT
CASSLDRGMDTQYF
>-|TRBV5-1|TRBJ2-1|-
TGCGCCAGCAGCTTATACGGGTCGGGGAATGAGCAGTTCTTC
CASSLYGSGNEQFF
>-|TRBV11-2|TRBJ2-1|-
TGTGCCAGCAGCTCGGGAATCAATGAGCAGTTCTTC
CASSSGINEQFF
>TRBD2|TRBV5-4|TRBJ2-2|-
TGTGCCAGCAGCTTGGCGGGGGGGGGCGCCGGGGAGCTGTTTTTT
CASSLAGGGAGELFF
>TRBD1|TRBV5-1|TRBJ2-2|-
TGCGCCAGCAGCCCCGGCGGGACAGGGGGAACCGGGGAGCTGTTTTTT
CASSPGGTGGTGELFF
>TRBD2|TRBV7-6|TRBJ2-1|-
TGTGCCAGCAGCTCAAGCGGGAGGGCCGGTGAGCAGTTCTTC
CASSSSGRAGEQFF
>-|TRBV13|TRBJ2-2|-
TGTGCCAGCAGCTTACTTCCCGGGGAGCTGTTTTTT
CASSLLPGELFF
>-|TRBV30|TRBJ2-3|-
TGTGCCTGGAGTGTTATCCCCGATACGCAGTATTTT
CAWSVIPDTQYF
>TRBD1|TRBV5-1|TRBJ2-2|-
TGCGCCAGCAGCCAAGGACAGGGGCCGCTCCAACTCACCGGGGAGCTGTTTTTT
CASSQGQGPLQLTGELFF
>-|TRBV4-1|TRBJ1-1|-
TGCGCCAGCAGCCAAGAGCAAAGTCTGAGGAACACTGAAGCTTTCTTT
CASSQEQSLRNTEAFF
>-|TRBV4-3|TRBJ2-2|-
TGCGCCAGCAGCCAAGATAGGTCGGGGGTCGGGGAGCTGTTTTTT
CASSQDRSGVGELFF
>-|TRBV4-1|TRBJ1-1|-
TGCGCCAGCAGCCAAGATATAGGAGAGAACACTGAAGCTTTCTTT
CASSQDIGENTEAFF